This is a list of T cell receptor beta chains from one sample in a study of response to subunit inactivated influenza vaccine. TCRdb independently ran MiXCR on the RT-PCR reads; one entry per CDR3 protein. The sample includes fewer than 800,000 distinct CDR3 sequences, 15% to 17% of them seen just once. Sequenced material: PBMCs from blood, taken 11 to 12 days after vaccination. The receptor set was obtained from a man aged 50-60 years who received an inactivated influenza vaccine. Both conserved end residues are part of each CDR3. The order of the fields is CDR3 length, J gene, V gene, clone size, D gene, CDR3 protein, CDR3 DNA. D genes are given only for firm matches. The size of a clone is reported for some rows only, either as once, few or many, or as a class for expanded clones.

CDR3 length: 16
J gene: TRBJ2-5
V gene: TRBV20-1
clone size: .
D gene: TRBD1
CDR3 protein: CSARDLDRTTGETQYF
CDR3 DNA: TGCAGTGCTAGAGATCTGGACAGGACAACCGGGGAGACCCAGTACTTC

CDR3 length: 14
J gene: TRBJ2-7
V gene: TRBV18
clone size: .
D gene: TRBD2
CDR3 protein: CASSPVAGEGEQYF
CDR3 DNA: TGTGCCAGCTCACCAGTAGCGGGAGAGGGGGAGCAGTACTTC

CDR3 length: 15
J gene: TRBJ1-2
V gene: TRBV18
clone size: .
D gene: .
CDR3 protein: CASSPTQGDNYGYTF
CDR3 DNA: TGTGCCAGCTCACCAACGCAAGGGGACAACTATGGCTACACCTTC

CDR3 length: 15
J gene: TRBJ2-1
V gene: TRBV27
clone size: .
D gene: .
CDR3 protein: CASSTRLGRDNEQFF
CDR3 DNA: TGTGCCAGCAGTACCAGACTGGGGCGGGACAATGAGCAGTTCTTC

CDR3 length: 15
J gene: TRBJ2-7
V gene: TRBV5-1
clone size: .
D gene: .
CDR3 protein: CASSPQGVGYYEQYF
CDR3 DNA: TGCGCCAGCAGCCCACAGGGAGTTGGTTACTACGAGCAGTACTTC

CDR3 length: 13
J gene: TRBJ2-3
V gene: TRBV29-1
clone size: few
D gene: .
CDR3 protein: CSGAGTSTDTQYF
CDR3 DNA: TGCAGCGGGGCGGGAACTAGCACAGATACGCAGTATTTT

CDR3 length: 17
J gene: TRBJ2-5
V gene: TRBV10-3
clone size: .
D gene: TRBD2
CDR3 protein: CAISQISGGARQETQYF
CDR3 DNA: TGTGCCATCAGTCAGATCAGCGGGGGGGCCAGACAAGAGACCCAGTACTTC

CDR3 length: 12
J gene: TRBJ2-3
V gene: TRBV20-1
clone size: .
D gene: .
CDR3 protein: CSVKGVQDTQYF
CDR3 DNA: TGCAGTGTTAAGGGGGTTCAAGATACGCAGTATTTT

CDR3 length: 16
J gene: TRBJ2-2
V gene: TRBV6-1
clone size: many
D gene: .
CDR3 protein: CASSGNFGGDTGELFF
CDR3 DNA: TGTGCCAGCAGTGGGAACTTTGGGGGAGACACCGGGGAGCTGTTTTTT

CDR3 length: 13
J gene: TRBJ2-7
V gene: TRBV9
clone size: many
D gene: .
CDR3 protein: CASSRTGAYEQYF
CDR3 DNA: TGTGCCAGCAGCCGTACGGGGGCCTACGAGCAGTACTTC

CDR3 length: 14
J gene: TRBJ2-1
V gene: TRBV12-3/TRBV12-4
clone size: few
D gene: TRBD2
CDR3 protein: CASTRLAEGNEQFF
CDR3 DNA: TGTGCCAGCACTCGACTAGCGGAGGGCAATGAGCAGTTCTTC

CDR3 length: 17
J gene: TRBJ1-2
V gene: TRBV12-3/TRBV12-4
clone size: .
D gene: TRBD1
CDR3 protein: CASSSRRDRALDYGYTF
CDR3 DNA: TGTGCCAGCAGTTCCCGGCGGGACAGGGCTTTAGACTATGGCTACACCTTC

CDR3 length: 12
J gene: TRBJ2-7
V gene: TRBV10-3
clone size: few
D gene: .
CDR3 protein: CAISQGTYEQYF
CDR3 DNA: TGTGCCATCAGTCAGGGGACCTACGAGCAGTACTTC

CDR3 length: 12
J gene: TRBJ2-2
V gene: TRBV7-8
clone size: few
D gene: .
CDR3 protein: CASSAVSGELFF
CDR3 DNA: TGTGCCAGCAGCGCTGTTTCCGGGGAGCTGTTTTTT

CDR3 length: 16
J gene: TRBJ2-3
V gene: TRBV11-2
clone size: .
D gene: .
CDR3 protein: CASSLGSGRSTDTQYF
CDR3 DNA: TGTGCCAGCAGCTTAGGGTCAGGCCGAAGCACAGATACGCAGTATTTT

CDR3 length: 14
J gene: TRBJ2-7
V gene: TRBV6-5
clone size: few
D gene: TRBD1
CDR3 protein: CASSYSDRVVEQYF
CDR3 DNA: TGTGCCAGCAGTTACTCGGACAGGGTCGTCGAGCAGTACTTC

CDR3 length: 15
J gene: TRBJ1-2
V gene: TRBV7-2
clone size: .
D gene: .
CDR3 protein: CASSPFSGLNYGYTF
CDR3 DNA: TGTGCCAGCAGCCCCTTCTCGGGGCTGAACTATGGCTACACCTTC

CDR3 length: 15
J gene: TRBJ2-7
V gene: TRBV7-3
clone size: .
D gene: TRBD2
CDR3 protein: CASSPGGGPSYEQYF
CDR3 DNA: TGTGCCAGCAGCCCTGGGGGGGGTCCTTCCTACGAGCAGTACTTC

CDR3 length: 15
J gene: TRBJ1-6
V gene: TRBV18
clone size: many
D gene: TRBD1
CDR3 protein: CASSPQGTANSPLHF
CDR3 DNA: TGTGCCAGCTCACCACAAGGGACAGCAAATTCACCCCTCCACTTT

CDR3 length: 15
J gene: TRBJ2-1
V gene: TRBV3-1
clone size: .
D gene: TRBD1
CDR3 protein: CASSQGTGYFNEQFF
CDR3 DNA: TGTGCCAGCAGCCAGGGGACAGGGTACTTCAATGAGCAGTTCTTC

CDR3 length: 15
J gene: TRBJ2-7
V gene: TRBV5-5
clone size: many
D gene: TRBD2
CDR3 protein: CASSHRLAESYEQYF
CDR3 DNA: TGTGCCAGCAGCCACCGACTAGCGGAATCCTACGAGCAGTACTTC

CDR3 length: 15
J gene: TRBJ2-5
V gene: TRBV2
clone size: .
D gene: .
CDR3 protein: CAGTGSARGEETQYF
CDR3 DNA: TGTGCCGGAACAGGGTCAGCGAGGGGTGAGGAGACCCAGTACTTC

CDR3 length: 14
J gene: TRBJ2-7
V gene: TRBV9
clone size: many
D gene: TRBD2
CDR3 protein: CASSVGTRGSEQYF
CDR3 DNA: TGTGCCAGCAGCGTGGGGACTAGGGGCAGCGAGCAGTACTTC

CDR3 length: 12
J gene: TRBJ1-1
V gene: TRBV6-2/TRBV6-3
clone size: .
D gene: .
CDR3 protein: CASSYSMTEAFF
CDR3 DNA: TGTGCCAGCAGTTACTCGATGACTGAAGCTTTCTTT

CDR3 length: 17
J gene: TRBJ2-1
V gene: TRBV27
clone size: few
D gene: .
CDR3 protein: CASSFTSYLGRGNEQFF
CDR3 DNA: TGTGCCAGCAGTTTCACATCCTACCTAGGCAGGGGCAATGAGCAGTTCTTC

CDR3 length: 13
J gene: TRBJ2-1
V gene: TRBV2
clone size: few
D gene: TRBD2
CDR3 protein: CASAQRGYNEQFF
CDR3 DNA: TGTGCCAGCGCGCAGCGGGGTTACAATGAGCAGTTCTTC

CDR3 length: 14
J gene: TRBJ2-7
V gene: TRBV7-2
clone size: few
D gene: .
CDR3 protein: CASSPDRDSYEQYF
CDR3 DNA: TGTGCCAGCAGCCCAGACCGAGACTCCTACGAGCAGTACTTC

CDR3 length: 14
J gene: TRBJ1-1
V gene: TRBV20-1
clone size: .
D gene: TRBD1
CDR3 protein: CSADRGGMNTEAFF
CDR3 DNA: TGCAGTGCGGACAGGGGAGGTATGAACACTGAAGCTTTCTTT

CDR3 length: 18
J gene: TRBJ1-3
V gene: TRBV16
clone size: .
D gene: .
CDR3 protein: CASSQSALGTLSGNTIYF
CDR3 DNA: TGTGCCAGCAGCCAATCGGCTTTAGGCACACTCTCTGGAAACACCATATATTTT

CDR3 length: 13
J gene: TRBJ2-5
V gene: TRBV20-1
clone size: once
D gene: .
CDR3 protein: CSARGRRQETQYF
CDR3 DNA: TGCAGTGCCCGAGGGAGGAGGCAAGAGACCCAGTACTTC

CDR3 length: 15
J gene: TRBJ2-7
V gene: TRBV6-1
clone size: .
D gene: .
CDR3 protein: CASKSLAGAAYEQYF
CDR3 DNA: TGTGCCAGCAAAAGCTTGGCAGGGGCCGCCTACGAGCAGTACTTC

CDR3 length: 13
J gene: TRBJ2-7
V gene: TRBV7-2
clone size: .
D gene: .
CDR3 protein: CASTVSGAGEQYF
CDR3 DNA: TGTGCCAGCACAGTATCCGGGGCGGGCGAGCAGTACTTC

CDR3 length: 16
J gene: TRBJ2-5
V gene: TRBV5-1
clone size: .
D gene: .
CDR3 protein: CASSPWGAGGGETQYF
CDR3 DNA: TGCGCCAGCAGCCCCTGGGGGGCCGGGGGTGGAGAGACCCAGTACTTC

CDR3 length: 15
J gene: TRBJ1-2
V gene: TRBV19
clone size: .
D gene: .
CDR3 protein: CASIISAAWIYGYTF
CDR3 DNA: TGTGCCAGTATCATCTCGGCAGCGTGGATCTATGGCTACACCTTC

CDR3 length: 13
J gene: TRBJ2-1
V gene: TRBV20-1
clone size: .
D gene: .
CDR3 protein: CSARGLDYNEQFF
CDR3 DNA: TGCAGTGCTAGAGGACTAGACTACAATGAGCAGTTCTTC

CDR3 length: 14
J gene: TRBJ2-7
V gene: TRBV27
clone size: .
D gene: .
CDR3 protein: CASSLYPVSYEQYF
CDR3 DNA: TGTGCCAGCAGTTTATATCCAGTCTCCTACGAGCAGTACTTC

CDR3 length: 18
J gene: TRBJ2-2
V gene: TRBV28
clone size: .
D gene: .
CDR3 protein: CASSLPEQAKGYTGELFF
CDR3 DNA: TGTGCCAGCAGTTTGCCCGAACAGGCGAAGGGGTACACCGGGGAGCTGTTTTTT

CDR3 length: 15
J gene: TRBJ2-1
V gene: TRBV5-1
clone size: many
D gene: TRBD1
CDR3 protein: CASSFRTGANNEQFF
CDR3 DNA: TGCGCCAGCAGCTTCCGGACAGGGGCTAACAATGAGCAGTTCTTC

CDR3 length: 13
J gene: TRBJ1-3
V gene: TRBV25-1
clone size: few
D gene: .
CDR3 protein: CASSPGLQNTIYF
CDR3 DNA: TGTGCCAGCAGTCCCGGGCTACAAAACACCATATATTTT

CDR3 length: 15
J gene: TRBJ1-1
V gene: TRBV12-3/TRBV12-4
clone size: .
D gene: .
CDR3 protein: CASSLVAGRRTEAFF
CDR3 DNA: TGTGCCAGCAGTTTAGTGGCGGGTAGGCGCACTGAAGCTTTCTTT

CDR3 length: 12
J gene: TRBJ1-1
V gene: TRBV29-1
clone size: .
D gene: .
CDR3 protein: CSVEAGNTEAFF
CDR3 DNA: TGCAGCGTTGAGGCGGGGAACACTGAAGCTTTCTTT

CDR3 length: 15
J gene: TRBJ2-3
V gene: TRBV9
clone size: .
D gene: TRBD2
CDR3 protein: CASSAQSGVADTQYF
CDR3 DNA: TGTGCCAGCAGCGCCCAGAGCGGGGTGGCAGATACGCAGTATTTT

CDR3 length: 14
J gene: TRBJ1-1
V gene: TRBV27
clone size: .
D gene: TRBD1
CDR3 protein: CASSWDRGDLVAFF
CDR3 DNA: TGTGCCAGCAGTTGGGACAGGGGGGATCTCGTAGCTTTCTTT

CDR3 length: 14
J gene: TRBJ2-7
V gene: TRBV6-2/TRBV6-3
clone size: few
D gene: TRBD1
CDR3 protein: CASTPRGQGSEQYF
CDR3 DNA: TGTGCCAGCACACCACGAGGACAGGGCTCCGAGCAGTACTTC

CDR3 length: 15
J gene: TRBJ2-2
V gene: TRBV3-1
clone size: .
D gene: TRBD2
CDR3 protein: CASSLAGSRPGELFF
CDR3 DNA: TGTGCCAGCAGCCTAGCGGGGTCCCGTCCCGGGGAGCTGTTTTTT

CDR3 length: 16
J gene: TRBJ2-6
V gene: TRBV28
clone size: .
D gene: .
CDR3 protein: CASNGLLSSGANVLTF
CDR3 DNA: TGTGCCAGTAACGGGCTGTTGAGTTCTGGGGCCAACGTCCTGACTTTC

CDR3 length: 12
J gene: TRBJ2-7
V gene: TRBV7-9
clone size: many
D gene: .
CDR3 protein: CASSFRSDEQYF
CDR3 DNA: TGTGCCAGCAGCTTTCGGTCTGACGAGCAGTACTTC

CDR3 length: 16
J gene: TRBJ2-3
V gene: TRBV7-6
clone size: .
D gene: TRBD2
CDR3 protein: CASSLGLAGGQDTQYF
CDR3 DNA: TGTGCCAGCAGCTTAGGTCTAGCGGGGGGGCAAGATACGCAGTATTTT

CDR3 length: 16
J gene: TRBJ2-5
V gene: TRBV24-1
clone size: once
D gene: TRBD2
CDR3 protein: CATSEGGTSGLETQYF
CDR3 DNA: TGTGCCACCAGTGAGGGGGGGACTAGCGGTCTTGAGACCCAGTACTTC

CDR3 length: 14
J gene: TRBJ1-5
V gene: TRBV5-1
clone size: many
D gene: .
CDR3 protein: CASSLGSGNQPQHF
CDR3 DNA: TGCGCCAGCAGCCTCGGATCGGGCAATCAGCCCCAGCATTTT

CDR3 length: 16
J gene: TRBJ2-7
V gene: TRBV28
clone size: many
D gene: TRBD1
CDR3 protein: CASSPNRGPSSYEQYF
CDR3 DNA: TGTGCCAGCAGTCCCAACAGGGGACCCAGCTCCTACGAGCAGTACTTC

CDR3 length: 14
J gene: TRBJ2-2
V gene: TRBV12-3/TRBV12-4
clone size: many
D gene: .
CDR3 protein: CASRGRRDTGELFF
CDR3 DNA: TGTGCCAGCAGGGGACGGAGGGACACCGGGGAGCTGTTTTTT

CDR3 length: 15
J gene: TRBJ2-5
V gene: TRBV11-2
clone size: few
D gene: .
CDR3 protein: CASSSQARPEETQYF
CDR3 DNA: TGTGCCAGCAGCTCCCAGGCAAGGCCAGAAGAGACCCAGTACTTC

CDR3 length: 12
J gene: TRBJ2-7
V gene: TRBV3-1
clone size: few
D gene: .
CDR3 protein: CASEGPSYEQYF
CDR3 DNA: TGTGCCAGCGAGGGACCCTCCTACGAGCAGTACTTC